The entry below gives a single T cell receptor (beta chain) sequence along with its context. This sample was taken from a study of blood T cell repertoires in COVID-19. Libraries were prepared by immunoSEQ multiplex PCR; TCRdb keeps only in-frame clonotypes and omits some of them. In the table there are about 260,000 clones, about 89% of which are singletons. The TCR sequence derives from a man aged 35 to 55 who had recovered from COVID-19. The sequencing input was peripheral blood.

The CDR3 loop reads CASSALAGGPGNTGELFF. In DNA, the CDR3 is TGCGCCAGCAGCGCACTAGCGGGAGGGCCGGGGAACACCGGGGAGCTGTTTTTT. The gene calls are TRBV5-1 and TRBJ2-2; 13 nucleotides agree with TRBD2. J gave up 1 base and V 4 bases, and 7 bases lay outside the gene matches. Germline values: CDR1 SGHRS, CDR2 YFSETQ. CDR3 length: 18 residues.